A selection of T cell receptor beta chains follows, all from one sample in a study of cytomegalovirus exposure and HLA in healthy donors. Sequencing was performed with immunoSEQ multiplex PCR; in TCRdb, only in-frame clones are kept and a portion is missing. Of 75,000 to 85,000 clones in the sample, roughly 75% were seen once. The material sequenced was PBMCs. The receptor source for this set is a male donor in good health and CMV-seronegative. Each CDR3 is given with its conserved first and last residue. A D gene is named only where the DNA matches it firmly. Part of the rows lack a size; the others show once, few, many or a class for expanded clones.

>.|TRBV7-2|few|TRBJ2-7
CASSLDGGGSYEQYF
TGTGCCAGCAGCTTAGACGGCGGGGGCAGCTACGAGCAGTACTTC
>TRBD2|TRBV9|.|TRBJ2-5
CASSVGLGRVFETQYF
TGTGCCAGCAGCGTAGGGTTGGGGAGGGTGTTCGAGACCCAGTACTTC
>.|TRBV6-5|.|TRBJ1-1
CASHDPTDREAFF
TGTGCCAGCCACGACCCGACAGATCGTGAAGCTTTCTTT
>.|TRBV19|.|TRBJ2-1
CASSMGGGNEQFF
TGTGCCAGTAGTATGGGAGGGGGCAATGAGCAGTTCTTC
>TRBD1|TRBV18|.|TRBJ1-4
CASSPGNRGKTNEKLFF
TGTGCCAGCTCACCGGGAAACAGGGGGAAAACTAATGAAAAACTGTTTTTT
>.|TRBV28|.|TRBJ2-7
CASSLLGQLKF
TGTGCCAGCAGTTTATTAGGACAGCTTAAGTTT
>.|TRBV9|.|TRBJ2-2
CASSVAPGSGGELFF
TGTGCCAGCAGCGTAGCTCCGGGGTCGGGCGGGGAGCTGTTTTTT
>.|TRBV7-9|.|TRBJ1-1
CASSSSRGLGTEAFF
TGTGCCAGCAGCTCAAGCAGGGGATTGGGGACTGAAGCTTTCTTT
>.|TRBV19|.|TRBJ1-3
CASSIQGSSGNTIYF
TGTGCCAGTAGTATTCAGGGCTCCTCTGGAAACACCATATATTTT
>.|TRBV28|.|TRBJ1-1
CASREFGNTEAFF
TGTGCCAGCAGAGAGTTCGGGAACACTGAAGCTTTCTTT
>TRBD1|TRBV4-3|.|TRBJ1-4
CASSQSWTGRAEKLFF
TGCGCCAGCAGCCAATCTTGGACAGGGAGGGCTGAAAAACTGTTTTTT
>TRBD1|TRBV30|.|TRBJ1-2
CAWGTPPGQALNYYGYTF
TGTGCCTGGGGGACCCCCCCCGGACAGGCCCTGAACTACTATGGCTACACCTTC
>.|TRBV4-3|.|TRBJ2-3
CASSQDSSHTQYF
TGCGCCAGCAGCCAAGATTCGAGCCATACGCAGTATTTT
>.|TRBV5-1|.|TRBJ1-4
CASSRDNLGEKLFF
TGCGCCAGCAGCAGGGACAACCTAGGGGAAAAACTGTTTTTT
>.|TRBV4-1|.|TRBJ1-2
CASSSRAAEVLDGYTF
TGCGCCAGCAGCTCACGAGCCGCAGAGGTTCTGGATGGCTACACCTTC
>.|TRBV19|.|TRBJ1-2
CASTPGQGFYGYTF
TGTGCCAGTACCCCAGGCCAGGGTTTCTATGGCTACACCTTC
>TRBD1|TRBV19|few|TRBJ1-4
CASKRQGNEKLFF
TGTGCCAGTAAACGACAGGGGAATGAAAAACTGTTTTTT
>.|TRBV29-1|.|TRBJ2-1
CSVSSVPEQFF
TGCAGCGTTTCTAGCGTTCCTGAGCAGTTCTTC
>TRBD1|TRBV6-1|few|TRBJ1-1
CASTQDRDTEAFF
TGTGCCAGCACACAGGACAGGGACACTGAAGCTTTCTTT
>TRBD1|TRBV18|.|TRBJ1-6
CASSRGQGGDSPLHF
TGTGCCAGCTCACGTGGACAGGGTGGTGATTCACCCCTCCACTTT
>TRBD1|TRBV7-8|once|TRBJ2-7
CASSLDTGVLMVHEQYF
TGTGCCAGCAGCTTAGATACAGGGGTCCTGATGGTCCACGAGCAGTACTTC
>TRBD1|TRBV5-1|.|TRBJ1-1
CASSVVTGLGTEAFF
TGCGCCAGCAGCGTGGTGACAGGGCTGGGCACTGAAGCTTTCTTT
>TRBD1|TRBV6-5|.|TRBJ1-2
CASSPRTGHYGYTF
TGTGCCAGCAGCCCACGGACAGGGCACTATGGCTACACCTTC
>TRBD1|TRBV7-9|.|TRBJ1-1
CASSLDQGAADTEAFF
TGTGCCAGCAGCTTAGACCAGGGGGCGGCGGACACTGAAGCTTTCTTT
>TRBD2|TRBV7-3|few|TRBJ2-5
CASSPGLAGETQYF
TGTGCCAGCAGCCCAGGACTAGCCGGGGAGACCCAGTACTTC
>.|TRBV19|few|TRBJ1-5
CASSIDGEAYAPQPQHF
TGTGCCAGTAGTATAGATGGTGAGGCTTACGCACCTCAGCCCCAGCATTTT
>.|TRBV7-5|.|TRBJ1-3
CARSTWDRGNPGNTIYF
TGTGCCAGAAGCACCTGGGACAGGGGGAATCCTGGAAACACCATATATTTT
>.|TRBV2|.|TRBJ2-2
CASKGQSGANTGELFF
TGTGCCAGCAAAGGACAGTCCGGGGCAAACACCGGGGAGCTGTTTTTT
>.|TRBV7-6|.|TRBJ2-4
CASSPTIELAKNIQYF
TGTGCCAGCAGCCCCACTATCGAGTTAGCCAAAAACATTCAGTACTTC
>.|TRBV6-6|.|TRBJ2-5
CASSYWGGELQETQYF
TGTGCCAGCAGTTACTGGGGCGGGGAGCTTCAAGAGACCCAGTACTTC
>.|TRBV30|.|TRBJ1-1
CAWSAPPQEAFF
TGTGCCTGGAGTGCCCCGCCACAAGAAGCTTTCTTT
>TRBD1|TRBV9|.|TRBJ1-2
CASSPTGGYGYTF
TGTGCCAGCAGCCCGACAGGGGGCTATGGCTACACCTTC